This T cell receptor beta chain was obtained from a study of vaccination and CD4 T cells after COVID-19. Study details: Post-COVID sampling occurred a median approximately 100 days after diagnosis (range 35 to 161). Investigators took post-vaccine samples a median 72 days after dose two, within a range of 14 to 241.

The CDR3 spans 13 residues. Looked up from germline, CDR1 is DFQATT and CDR2 is SNEGSKA (reference sequence). Unmatched junction bases numbered 12, after V lost 6 bases and J lost 8 bases. Regarding treatment: approximately 10-day PBMC culture with coronavirus spike peptide pools or control peptides (ViraFEST assay). A negative selection step was used to isolate CD4+ T cells once culture had run for less than 13 days. Study results and caveats: The median count of SARS-CoV-2-reactive clonotypes rose from 21 to 38, not significantly.

Sequenced with the Oncomine TCR Beta short-read assay was DNA taken from cultured CD4+ T cells. Via MiXCR, TCRdb re-called the PCR reads, giving one row per CDR3 protein. The sample has fewer than 20,000 distinct CDR3 sequences; around three quarters are singletons. In regard to this clonotype: Antigen unknown.

The receptor was isolated from a human donor who had recovered from COVID-19. The chain combines TRBV20-1 with TRBJ1-2, with 7 bases lining up with TRBD1. What was sequenced was CD4+ T cells from blood, cultured in vitro. This CDR3 reads CSAGEGGKKGYTF. The CDR3 coding sequence is TGCAGTGCAGGAGAAGGGGGCAAGAAAGGCTACACCTTC.